This T cell receptor beta chain was recovered during a study of radiotherapy plus CTLA-4 blockade in lung cancer. Findings and caveats of the study: After radiotherapy and ipilimumab, tumor-derived clones expanded in peripheral blood.

Focal radiation plus CTLA-4 blockade with ipilimumab was administered to patients who had chemo-refractory metastatic non-small-cell lung cancer. Method: immunoSEQ multiplex PCR; TCRdb's copy keeps in-frame clones and lacks some. The sample holds fewer than 65,000 clones, approximately 82% seen once. Note on this clone: Its antigen is unidentified.

This receptor was identified in a human donor with non-small cell lung cancer whose response to radiotherapy plus ipilimumab could not be evaluated. Specimen: peripheral blood, collected from a patient treated with radiotherapy plus ipilimumab.

The CDR3: CASSTSRDTEAFF. The CDR3, as DNA: TGTGCCAGCAGCACGAGCAGGGACACTGAAGCTTTCTTT. The rearrangement links TRBV7-2 to TRBJ1-1; maybe TRBD1 (5 bases). The CDR3 has 13 amino acids. Germline assignment: CDR1 SGHTA and CDR2 FQGNSA. Trimming left V 5 bases short and J 3 bases short, with 10 bases between.